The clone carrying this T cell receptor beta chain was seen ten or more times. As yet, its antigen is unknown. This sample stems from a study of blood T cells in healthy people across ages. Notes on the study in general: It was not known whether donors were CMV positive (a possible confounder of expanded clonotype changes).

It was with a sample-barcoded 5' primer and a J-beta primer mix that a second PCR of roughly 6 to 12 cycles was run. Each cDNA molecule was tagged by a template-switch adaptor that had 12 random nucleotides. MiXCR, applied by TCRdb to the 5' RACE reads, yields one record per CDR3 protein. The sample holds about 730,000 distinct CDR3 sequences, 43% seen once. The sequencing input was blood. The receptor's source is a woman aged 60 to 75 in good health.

CDR3 nucleotide sequence: TGTGCCAGCAGCCCCGGGGGCGGCTATGGCTACACCTTC. Residues: CASSPGGGYGYTF. The rearrangement links TRBV25-1 to TRBJ1-2; the D gene is possibly TRBD1 (6 bases). CDR1 MGHDK and CDR2 SYGVNS come from the germline V gene. With 6 bases removed from V and 4 bases from J, the gap between germline ends came to 12 bases. The CDR3 has 13 residues.